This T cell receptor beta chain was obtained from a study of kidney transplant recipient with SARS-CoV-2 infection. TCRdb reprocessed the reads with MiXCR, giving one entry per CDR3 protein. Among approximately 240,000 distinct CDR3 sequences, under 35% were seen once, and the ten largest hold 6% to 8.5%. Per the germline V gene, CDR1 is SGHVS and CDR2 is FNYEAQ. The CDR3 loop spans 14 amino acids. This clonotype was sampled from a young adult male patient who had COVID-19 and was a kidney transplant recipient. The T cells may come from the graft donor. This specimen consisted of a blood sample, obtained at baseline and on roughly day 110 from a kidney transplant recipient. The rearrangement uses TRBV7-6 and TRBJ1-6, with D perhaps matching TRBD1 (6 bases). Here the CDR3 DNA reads TGTGCTCCCGGGGGGGCGGTTGCTAATTCACCCCTCCACTTT. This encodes CAPGGAVANSPLHF.